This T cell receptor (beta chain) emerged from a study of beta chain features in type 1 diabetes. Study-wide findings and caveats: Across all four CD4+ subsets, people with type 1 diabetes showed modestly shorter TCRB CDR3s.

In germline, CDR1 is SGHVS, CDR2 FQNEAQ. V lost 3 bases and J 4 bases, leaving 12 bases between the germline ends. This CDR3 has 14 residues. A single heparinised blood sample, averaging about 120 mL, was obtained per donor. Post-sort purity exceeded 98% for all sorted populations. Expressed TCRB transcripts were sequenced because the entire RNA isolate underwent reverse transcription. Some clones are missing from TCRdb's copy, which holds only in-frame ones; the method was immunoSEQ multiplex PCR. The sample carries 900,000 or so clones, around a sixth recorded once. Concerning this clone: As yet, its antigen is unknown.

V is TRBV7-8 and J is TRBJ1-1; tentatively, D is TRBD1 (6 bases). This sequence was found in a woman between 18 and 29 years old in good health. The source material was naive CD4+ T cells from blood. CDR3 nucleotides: TGTGCCAGCAGCTTCCAAGGGGGGTTCACTGAAGCTTTCTTT. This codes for CASSFQGGFTEAFF.